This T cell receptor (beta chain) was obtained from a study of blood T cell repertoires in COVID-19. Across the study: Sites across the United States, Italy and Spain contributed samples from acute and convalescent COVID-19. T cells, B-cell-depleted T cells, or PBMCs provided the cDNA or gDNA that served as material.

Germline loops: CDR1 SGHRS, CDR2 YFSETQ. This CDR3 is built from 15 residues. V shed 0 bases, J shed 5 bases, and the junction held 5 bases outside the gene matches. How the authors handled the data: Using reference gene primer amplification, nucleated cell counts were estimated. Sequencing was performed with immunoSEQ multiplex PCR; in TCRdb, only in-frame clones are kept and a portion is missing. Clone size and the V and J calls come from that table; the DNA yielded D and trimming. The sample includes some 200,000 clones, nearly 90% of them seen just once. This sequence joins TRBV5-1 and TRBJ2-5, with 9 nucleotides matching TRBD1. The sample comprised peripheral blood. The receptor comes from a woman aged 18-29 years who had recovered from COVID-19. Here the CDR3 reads CASSLGQGVSETQYF. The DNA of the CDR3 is TGCGCCAGCAGCTTGGGACAGGGGGTGTCGGAGACCCAGTACTTC.